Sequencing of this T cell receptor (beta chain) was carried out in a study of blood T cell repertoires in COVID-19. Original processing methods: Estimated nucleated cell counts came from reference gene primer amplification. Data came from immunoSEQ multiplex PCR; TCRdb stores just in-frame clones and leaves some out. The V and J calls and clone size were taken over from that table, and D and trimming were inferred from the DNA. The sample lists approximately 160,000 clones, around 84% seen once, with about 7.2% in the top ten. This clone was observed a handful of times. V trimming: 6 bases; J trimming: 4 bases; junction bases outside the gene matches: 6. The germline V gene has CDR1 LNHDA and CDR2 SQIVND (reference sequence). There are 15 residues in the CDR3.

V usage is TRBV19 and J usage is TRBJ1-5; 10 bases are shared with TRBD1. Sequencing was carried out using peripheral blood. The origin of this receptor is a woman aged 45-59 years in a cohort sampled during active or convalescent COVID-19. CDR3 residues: CASRFWDRGNQPQHF. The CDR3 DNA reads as TGTGCCAGTAGATTCTGGGACAGGGGTAATCAGCCCCAGCATTTT.